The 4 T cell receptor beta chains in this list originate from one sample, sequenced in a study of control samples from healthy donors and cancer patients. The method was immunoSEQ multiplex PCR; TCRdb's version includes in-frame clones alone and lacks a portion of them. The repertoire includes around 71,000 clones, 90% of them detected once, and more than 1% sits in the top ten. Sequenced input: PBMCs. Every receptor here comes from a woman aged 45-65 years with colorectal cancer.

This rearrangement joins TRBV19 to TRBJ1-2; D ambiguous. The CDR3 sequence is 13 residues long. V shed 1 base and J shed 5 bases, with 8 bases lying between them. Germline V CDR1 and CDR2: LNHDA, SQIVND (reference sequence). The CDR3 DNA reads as TGTGCCAGTAGTATAGGGTCTGGTTATGGCTACACCTTC. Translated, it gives CASSIGSGYGYTF. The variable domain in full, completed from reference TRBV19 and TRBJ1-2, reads DGGITQSPKYLFRKEGQNVTLSCEQNLNHDAMYWYRQDPGQGLRLIYYSQIVNDFQKGDIAEGYSVSREKKESFPLTVTSAQKNPTAFYLCASSIGSGYGYTFGSGTRLTVV.

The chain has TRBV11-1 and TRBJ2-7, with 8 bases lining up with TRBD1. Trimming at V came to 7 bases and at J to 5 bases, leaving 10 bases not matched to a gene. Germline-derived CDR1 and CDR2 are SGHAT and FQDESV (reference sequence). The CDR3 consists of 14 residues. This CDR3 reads CASTWRTGSDEQYF. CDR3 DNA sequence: TGTGCCAGCACTTGGCGGACAGGGAGCGACGAGCAGTACTTC. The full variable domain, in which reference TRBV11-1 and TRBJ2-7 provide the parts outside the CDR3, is EAEVAQSPRYKITEKSQAVAFWCDPISGHATLYWYRQILGQGPELLVQFQDESVVDDSQLPKDRFSAERLKGVDSTLKIQPAELGDSAMYLCASTWRTGSDEQYFGPGTRLTVT.

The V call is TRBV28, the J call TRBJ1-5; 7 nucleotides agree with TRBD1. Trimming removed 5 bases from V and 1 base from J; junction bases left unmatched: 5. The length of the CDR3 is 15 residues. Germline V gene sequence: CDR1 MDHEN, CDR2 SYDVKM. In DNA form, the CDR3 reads TGTGCCAGCAGTACAGGGGATTTGAGCAATCAGCCCCAGCATTTT. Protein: CASSTGDLSNQPQHF.

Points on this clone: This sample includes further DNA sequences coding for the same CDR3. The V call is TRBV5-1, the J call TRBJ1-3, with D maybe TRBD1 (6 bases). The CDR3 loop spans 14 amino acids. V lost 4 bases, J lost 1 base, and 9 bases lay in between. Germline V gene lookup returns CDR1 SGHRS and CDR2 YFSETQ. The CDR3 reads CASSRQGSGNTIYF. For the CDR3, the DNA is TGCGCCAGCAGCAGGCAGGGGTCTGGAAACACCATATATTTT.